What follows are 17 T cell receptor beta chains derived from one specimen sequenced in a study of beta chain features in type 1 diabetes. What was sequenced were expressed TCRB transcripts, since all of the isolated RNA had been reverse transcribed. The repertoire was sequenced with immunoSEQ multiplex PCR; TCRdb's copy has only in-frame clones and lacks some. The repertoire includes 350,000 to 450,000 clones, about 16% of them detected once, and approximately 0.019% sits in the top ten. Sequencing was performed on naive CD4+ T cells from blood. The receptors here all came from a woman under 30 in good health.

The chain is built from TRBV10-3 and TRBJ2-1; no definite D call. The CDR3 consists of 12 residues. CDR1 and CDR2 from the germline V gene are ENHRY and SYGVKD. V dropped 3 bases and J dropped 3 bases, with 3 bases sitting between them. Here the CDR3 reads CAISEHYNEQFF. CDR3 coding DNA: TGTGCCATCAGTGAACACTACAATGAGCAGTTCTTC.

On this clone itself: Within the sample, other DNA sequences also encode this same CDR3. The gene calls are TRBV7-9 and TRBJ1-2; no clear D gene. The CDR3 has 13 residues. Germline-derived CDR1 and CDR2 are SEHNR and FQNEAQ (reference sequence). V was trimmed by 4 bases and J by 2 bases, leaving 8 bases between them. The CDR3 DNA is TGTGCCAGCAGCTCTACAGAGAACTATGGCTACACCTTC. The encoded protein is CASSSTENYGYTF.

The CDR3, as DNA: TGTGCCAGCAGACCCGGGACAGGGTTTTACTCTGGGGCCAACGTCCTGACTTTC. Its protein product is CASRPGTGFYSGANVLTF. The chain joins TRBV5-4 to TRBJ2-6, with 9 nucleotides matching TRBD1. This CDR3 comprises 18 residues. J lost 0 bases, V lost 5 bases, and 9 bases had no gene match. Per the germline V gene, CDR1 is SGHNT and CDR2 is YYREEE (reference sequence). The full variable domain, with the rest looked up from reference TRBV5-4 and TRBJ2-6, is ETGVTQSPTHLIKTRGQQVTLRCSSQSGHNTVSWYQQALGQGPQFIFQYYREEENGRGNFPPRFSGLQFPNYSSELNVNALELDDSALYLCASRPGTGFYSGANVLTFGAGSRLTVL.

This clone was found a few times. V gene TRBV5-6 combines with J gene TRBJ2-1; 9 bases are shared with TRBD2. The germline CDR1 and CDR2 sequences are SGHDT and YYEEEE. With V trimmed by 2 bases and J by 6 bases, 6 bases remained unmatched. The CDR3 has 15 amino acids. This CDR3 is CASSFTGSGSNEQFF. CDR3 coding DNA: TGTGCCAGCAGCTTCACGGGTAGCGGGAGCAATGAGCAGTTCTTC.

This clone turned up a few times. The chain has TRBV30 and TRBJ2-7, with 8 bases lining up with TRBD2. Per the germline V gene, CDR1 is GTSNPN and CDR2 is SVGIG (reference sequence). V was pared by 2 bases and J by 6 bases, with 6 bases of the junction left unmatched. The CDR3 is 13 residues long. In DNA form, the CDR3 reads TGTGCCTGGAGTAAAGCGGGAGTCGGCGAGCAGTACTTC. It codes for CAWSKAGVGEQYF.

This clone was seen only a few times. This sequence joins TRBV19 and TRBJ1-1; a possible D gene is TRBD1 (5 bases). In germline, CDR1 is LNHDA, CDR2 SQIVND (reference sequence). CDR3 length equals 14 residues. Trimming shortened V by 8 bases and J by 5 bases, and 18 bases separated the two germline ends. Here the CDR3 DNA reads TGTGCCAGTTACCCCAGGGTGGTGGGGACTGAAGCTTTCTTT. Its translation is CASYPRVVGTEAFF.

This clone was seen only a few times. This chain connects TRBV5-1 to TRBJ1-2; D perhaps matches TRBD1 (5 bases). Germline CDR1 SGHRS, CDR2 YFSETQ. The V gene lost 0 bases and the J gene lost 6 bases, with 15 bases spanning the gap. The CDR3 runs 15 residues. The CDR3 coding sequence is TGCGCCAGCAGCTTGGAAGGCAGGGCGATTGATGGCTACACCTTC. Its translation is CASSLEGRAIDGYTF.

This clone was observed a few times. This rearrangement joins TRBV18 to TRBJ2-1; 9 nucleotides align to TRBD1. CDR3 size: 14 residues. Germline CDR1 and CDR2: KGHSH and LQKENI. V lost 4 bases and J lost 6; bases outside the gene matches: 4. For the CDR3, the DNA is TGTGCCAGCTCACTAGGGACAGGGCCCAATGAGCAGTTCTTC. It is translated as CASSLGTGPNEQFF.

This clone was seen a few times. The chain carries TRBV30 and TRBJ2-2, with D perhaps matching TRBD1 (5 bases). The V end was cut by 2 bases, the J end by 0 bases, with 7 bases between. CDR1 is GTSNPN and CDR2 is SVGIG in the germline V gene (reference sequence). The CDR3 sequence is 14 residues long. CDR3 nucleotide sequence: TGTGCCTGGAGTAGACAGTCGAACACCGGGGAGCTGTTTTTT. Encoded protein: CAWSRQSNTGELFF.

This clone has only a few counts. V usage is TRBV7-2 and J usage is TRBJ1-2, with D possibly being TRBD1 (5 bases). The CDR3 is 12 amino acids. Germline CDR1 is SGHTA and CDR2 is FQGNSA. V lost 0 bases and J lost 6, with 5 bases in between. The CDR3 DNA reads as TGTGCCAGCAGCTTAGCAGGGGATGGCTACACCTTC. Encoded protein: CASSLAGDGYTF.

This chain uses TRBV4-2 with TRBJ2-3, with D uncertain. Per the germline V gene, CDR1 is LGHNA and CDR2 is YNFKEQ. CDR3 length: 12 amino acids. Trimming cost V 0 bases and J 5 bases, with 3 bases left between them. The CDR3 spells CASSQDKDTQYF. The CDR3 DNA follows: TGTGCCAGCAGCCAAGATAAAGATACGCAGTATTTT.

This clone was seen a few times. The chain combines TRBV9 with TRBJ2-7, with TRBD2 matching over 7 bases. This CDR3 has 14 amino acids. V lost 0 bases, J lost 6 bases, and 6 bases stayed unmatched. Per the germline V gene, CDR1 is SGDLS and CDR2 is YYNGEE. The CDR3 reads CASSVDGRGGEQYF. CDR3 bases: TGTGCCAGCAGCGTAGACGGCCGCGGGGGCGAGCAGTACTTC.

This clone was counted between two and nine times. J is TRBJ2-4 and V is TRBV28; D is possibly TRBD2 (6 bases). Germline V gene lookup returns CDR1 MDHEN and CDR2 SYDVKM. Trimming cost V 6 bases and J 3 bases, with 15 bases left between them. The CDR3 spans 15 residues. The CDR3 coding sequence is TGTGCCAGCAGCCGACTCGGGACTGACAAAAACATTCAGTACTTC. It is translated as CASSRLGTDKNIQYF. The full variable domain, with the rest looked up from reference TRBV28 and TRBJ2-4, is DVKVTQSSRYLVKRTGEKVFLECVQDMDHENMFWYRQDPGLGLRLIYFSYDVKMKEKGDIPEGYSVSREKKERFSLILESASTNQTSMYLCASSRLGTDKNIQYFGAGTRLSVL.

This clone appeared a few times. This chain connects TRBV27 to TRBJ1-1, with TRBD1 as a possible D gene (5 bases). The CDR3 is made up of 12 amino acids. Trimming pared 2 bases from V and 11 bases from J, leaving 12 bases between. Germline assignment: CDR1 MNHEY and CDR2 SMNVEV (reference sequence). The CDR3: CASSLVPGRAFF. CDR3 in DNA: TGTGCCAGCAGTTTAGTCCCAGGGCGTGCTTTCTTT.

The J gene is TRBJ2-1, the V gene TRBV7-8, with 8 bases matching TRBD2. V gave up 5 bases and J gave up 4 bases; unmatched junction bases: 10. The CDR3 covers 16 residues. The germline CDR1 and CDR2 sequences are SGHVS and FQNEAQ. This CDR3 is CASSVQRELRYNEQFF. For the CDR3, the DNA is TGTGCCAGCAGCGTTCAGCGGGAGTTGAGGTACAATGAGCAGTTCTTC.

This chain links TRBV15 with TRBJ1-4, with unresolved D. This CDR3 is 16 amino acids long. Germline V lookup: CDR1 LNHNV, CDR2 YYDKDF (reference sequence). Trimming stripped 0 bases from V and 0 bases from J, with 8 bases between. DNA of the CDR3: TGTGCCACCAGCAGAGATTGGCCAGCAACTAATGAAAAACTGTTTTTT. It specifies CATSRDWPATNEKLFF.

The chain employs TRBV30 and TRBJ1-4; TRBD1 is a possible D gene (5 bases). The CDR3 covers 16 residues. The germline V gene has CDR1 GTSNPN and CDR2 SVGIG (reference sequence). The ends were cut back, 5 bases at V and 0 bases at J, with 16 bases in the middle. CDR3 bases: TGTGCCTGGGTGGCCGGAAAGACAGCAACTAATGAAAAACTGTTTTTT. This sequence encodes CAWVAGKTATNEKLFF.